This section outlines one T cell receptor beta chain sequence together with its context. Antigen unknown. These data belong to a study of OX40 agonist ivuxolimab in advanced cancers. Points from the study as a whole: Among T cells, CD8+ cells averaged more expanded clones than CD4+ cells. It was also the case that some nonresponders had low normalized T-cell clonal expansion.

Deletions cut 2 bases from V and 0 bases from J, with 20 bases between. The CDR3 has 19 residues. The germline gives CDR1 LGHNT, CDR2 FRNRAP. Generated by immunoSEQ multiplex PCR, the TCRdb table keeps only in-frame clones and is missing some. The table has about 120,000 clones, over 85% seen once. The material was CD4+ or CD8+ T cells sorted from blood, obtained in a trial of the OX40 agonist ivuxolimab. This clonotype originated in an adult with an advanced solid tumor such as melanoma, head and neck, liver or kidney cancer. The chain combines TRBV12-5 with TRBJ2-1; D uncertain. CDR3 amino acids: CASGLTGRGVLLSYNEQFF. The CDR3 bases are TGTGCTAGTGGTTTGACTGGTAGAGGCGTACTCCTCTCCTACAATGAGCAGTTCTTC.